Listed below are T cell receptor beta chains from one sample, sequenced in a study of CXCR4 blockade with PD-1 therapy in pancreatic cancer. Repertoires were generated with immunoSEQ multiplex PCR, while TCRdb's copy carries only in-frame clones and drops some. Of thousands of clones listed, around 50% are singletons. What was sequenced was tumor tissue. Receptors were obtained from a human donor with pancreatic ductal adenocarcinoma. The CDR3 runs from the conserved cysteine through the conserved F or W.

v_gene	j_gene	CDR3aa
TRBV28	TRBJ2-6	CASRGDGDSGANVLTF
TRBV18	TRBJ2-3	CASHPGVGRQYF
TRBV10-1	TRBJ2-1	CASSESGTGAVNEQFF
TRBV28	TRBJ2-1	CASQGEFNEQFF
TRBV11-3	TRBJ2-3	CASSQLPGPQGPDTQYF
TRBV6-8	TRBJ2-2	CASSGGLAVNTGELFF
TRBV6-8	TRBJ2-5	CAISVSDNQETQYF
TRBV28	TRBJ1-4	CASSPPSWEKLFF
TRBV19	TRBJ1-1	CASSIEGDRATEAFF
TRBV18	TRBJ2-5	CASSPVQETQYF
TRBV9	TRBJ2-1	CASSTQTANNEQFF
TRBV15	TRBJ2-5	CATSQRLADQETQYF
TRBV12-5	TRBJ1-3	CASGRGDSGNTIYF
TRBV30	TRBJ1-1	CAWTQGSTEAFF
TRBV6-7	TRBJ2-1	CASSYRDGNEQFF
TRBV18	TRBJ2-7	CVSSPQDIYEQYF
TRBV19	TRBJ1-2	CASSMRQVYGYTF
TRBV6-8	TRBJ1-1	CAISGGNTEAFF
TRBV9	TRBJ2-3	CASSVEVQLGTDTQYF
TRBV15	TRBJ2-3	CATKGYQGEDTQYF
TRBV19	TRBJ1-1	CASSTPDLVNTEAFF
TRBV6-7	TRBJ1-4	CASSEWAGVEKLFF
TRBV6-8	TRBJ2-3	CASSYTATSTDTQYF
TRBV11-3	TRBJ2-7	CASSLARQGAYEQYF
TRBV30	TRBJ2-2	CAWSWQYTGELFF
TRBV19	TRBJ2-3	CASRKGDTQYF
TRBV29-1	TRBJ1-1	CSVGGGTNTEAFF
TRBV19	TRBJ2-7	CASSKGQSYEQYF
TRBV9	TRBJ2-7	CASTRPLAGDGDEQYF
TRBV19	TRBJ2-3	CASSIDRQGGADTQYF
TRBV19	TRBJ2-7	CVRLAGTYEQYF
TRBV10-2	TRBJ2-3	CASLGTSGTLTDTQYF
TRBV9	TRBJ1-2	CASSRDSNYGYTF
TRBV6-8	TRBJ2-1	CASRSGTGYNEQFF
TRBV18	TRBJ2-2	CASSPPWTGNTGELFF
TRBV19	TRBJ2-3	CASSIHQGISTDTQYF
TRBV19	TRBJ2-1	CASKHGTGSYNEQFF
TRBV29-1	TRBJ1-2	CSATELNYGYTF
TRBV11-3	TRBJ2-7	CASSAGTGVYEQYF
TRBV11-3	TRBJ2-1	CASSPPGTRSYNEQFF
TRBV30	TRBJ1-2	CAWSVPSPDPVYGYTF
TRBV2	TRBJ2-3	CASLRLAGPLDTQYF
TRBV9	TRBJ2-3	CASSVGTGRTDTQYF
TRBV19	TRBJ1-1	CASFSPQVDRPEAFF
TRBV11-3	TRBJ2-7	CASSLDPGTSGSYEQYF
TRBV28	TRBJ2-7	CASVRGSSYEQYF
TRBV11-3	TRBJ2-3	CASSLLGPTDTQYF
TRBV6-7	TRBJ2-1	CASGQLTSGITNNEQFF